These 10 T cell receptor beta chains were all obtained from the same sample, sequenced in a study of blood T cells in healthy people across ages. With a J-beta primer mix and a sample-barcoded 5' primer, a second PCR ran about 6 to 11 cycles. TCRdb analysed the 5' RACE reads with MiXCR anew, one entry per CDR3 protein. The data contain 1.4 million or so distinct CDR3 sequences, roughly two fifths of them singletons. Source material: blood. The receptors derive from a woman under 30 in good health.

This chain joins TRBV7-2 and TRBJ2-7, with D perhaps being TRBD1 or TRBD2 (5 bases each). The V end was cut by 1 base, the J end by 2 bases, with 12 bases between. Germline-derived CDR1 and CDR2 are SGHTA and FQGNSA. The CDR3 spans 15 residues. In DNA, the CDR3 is TGTGCCAGCAGCTTAGACCGGGGCTCGGCCTACGAGCAGTACTTC. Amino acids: CASSLDRGSAYEQYF. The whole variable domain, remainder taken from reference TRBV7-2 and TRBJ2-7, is GAGVSQSPSNKVTEKGKDVELRCDPISGHTALYWYRQSLGQGLEFLIYFQGNSAPDKSGLPSDRFSAERTGGSVSTLTIQRTQQEDSAVYLCASSLDRGSAYEQYFGPGTRLTVT.

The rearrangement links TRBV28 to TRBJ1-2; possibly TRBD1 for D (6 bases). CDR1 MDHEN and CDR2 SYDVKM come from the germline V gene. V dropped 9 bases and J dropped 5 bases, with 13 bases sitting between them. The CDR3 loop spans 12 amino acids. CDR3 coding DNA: TGTGCCAGTAAGGACAGCCATTATGGCTACACCTTC. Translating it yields CASKDSHYGYTF.

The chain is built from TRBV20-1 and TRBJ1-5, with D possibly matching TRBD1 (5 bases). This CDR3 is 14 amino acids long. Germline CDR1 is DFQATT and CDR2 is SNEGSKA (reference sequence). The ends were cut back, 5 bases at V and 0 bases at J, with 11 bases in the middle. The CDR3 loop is CSADSRNSNQPQHF. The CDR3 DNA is TGCAGTGCTGACAGTCGGAATAGCAATCAGCCCCAGCATTTT.

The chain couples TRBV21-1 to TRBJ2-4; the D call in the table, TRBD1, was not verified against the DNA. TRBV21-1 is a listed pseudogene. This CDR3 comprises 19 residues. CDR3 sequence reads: CASSKEKLRTEIAKNIQYF. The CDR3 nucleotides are TGTGCCAGCAGCAAAGAAAAGTTGAGGACAGAAATCGCCAAAAACATTCAGTACTTC.

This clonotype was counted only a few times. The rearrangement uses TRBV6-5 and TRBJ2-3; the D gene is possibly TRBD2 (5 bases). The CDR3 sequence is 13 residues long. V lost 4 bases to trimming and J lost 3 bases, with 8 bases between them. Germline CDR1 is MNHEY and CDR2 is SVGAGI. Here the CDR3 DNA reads TGTGCCAGCAGTTGGAGGTCAACAGATACGCAGTATTTT. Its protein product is CASSWRSTDTQYF.

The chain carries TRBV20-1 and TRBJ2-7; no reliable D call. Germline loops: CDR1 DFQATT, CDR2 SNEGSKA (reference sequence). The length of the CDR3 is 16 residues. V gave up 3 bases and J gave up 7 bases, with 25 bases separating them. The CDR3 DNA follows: TGCAGTGCTAGGTTATTAGGTTTTGGGGTAAAGAGGGAGCAGTACTTC. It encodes CSARLLGFGVKREQYF.

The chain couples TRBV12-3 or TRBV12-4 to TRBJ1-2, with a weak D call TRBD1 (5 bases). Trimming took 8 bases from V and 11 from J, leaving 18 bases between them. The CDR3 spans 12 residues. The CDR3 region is CASGTRTGRYTF. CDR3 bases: TGTGCCAGCGGTACCCGGACGGGACGATACACCTTC.

In DNA form, the CDR3 reads TGTGCCAGCAGCCCGCGAGCGGGGTTCGACGAGCAGTACTTC. Translation gives CASSPRAGFDEQYF. The rearrangement joins TRBV14 to TRBJ2-4; 7 positions agree with TRBD2. The assigned J gene may be wrong: the sequence end matches TRBJ2-7 better. This CDR3 is 14 amino acids long. The germline V gene has CDR1 SGHDN and CDR2 FVKESK.

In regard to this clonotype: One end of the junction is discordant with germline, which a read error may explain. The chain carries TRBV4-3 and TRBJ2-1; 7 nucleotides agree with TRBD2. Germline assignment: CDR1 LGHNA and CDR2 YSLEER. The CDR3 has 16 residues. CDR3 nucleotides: TGCGCCGGCAGCCAAGACTTTGCGGGAGCAGTGGGTGAGCAGTTCTTC. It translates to CAGSQDFAGAVGEQFF.

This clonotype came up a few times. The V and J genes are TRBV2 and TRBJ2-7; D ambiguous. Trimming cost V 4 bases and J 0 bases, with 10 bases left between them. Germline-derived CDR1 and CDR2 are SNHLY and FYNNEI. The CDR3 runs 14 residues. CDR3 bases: TGTGCCAGCAGTGGTGACGGAAGCTCCTACGAGCAGTACTTC. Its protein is CASSGDGSSYEQYF. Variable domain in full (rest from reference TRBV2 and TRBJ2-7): EPEVTQTPSHQVTQMGQEVILRCVPISNHLYFYWYRQILGQKVEFLVSFYNNEISEKSEIFDDQFSVERPDGSNFTLKIRSTKLEDSAMYFCASSGDGSSYEQYFGPGTRLTVT.